Below are 14 T cell receptor beta chains sequenced from a single sample in a study of cytomegalovirus exposure and HLA in healthy donors. 13 Jbeta primers and 60 Vbeta primers were used for the PCR. Generated by immunoSEQ multiplex PCR, the TCRdb table keeps only in-frame clones and is missing some. The sample contains fewer than 150,000 clones, about 79% of which appear only once. Input material: PBMCs. These receptors came from a man in his forties or fifties in good health and CMV-seropositive.

This clone was seen a handful of times. The chain has TRBV9 and TRBJ2-1; TRBD2 might be the D (6 bases). This CDR3 has 15 residues. Trimming stripped 3 bases from V and 0 bases from J, with 10 bases between. Germline assignment: CDR1 SGDLS and CDR2 YYNGEE. The CDR3 nucleotides are TGTGCCAGCAGCGCCACTAGCACCTCCTACAATGAGCAGTTCTTC. Protein product: CASSATSTSYNEQFF.

This clone is a singleton in its sample. The chain links TRBV9 to TRBJ1-2; possibly TRBD1 for D (6 bases). The CDR3 totals 13 residues. The V end lost 5 bases, the J end lost 14 bases, and 22 bases lay between the germline ends. Germline CDR1 is SGDLS and CDR2 is YYNGEE. CDR3: CASSPGTPKRPTF. CDR3 DNA sequence: TGTGCCAGCAGTCCCGGGACACCCAAGAGGCCGACCTTC.

V usage is TRBV7-9 and J usage is TRBJ2-1, with 9 bases matching TRBD1. Unmatched junction bases numbered 11, after V lost 7 bases and J lost 4 bases. Germline loops: CDR1 SEHNR, CDR2 FQNEAQ (reference sequence). This CDR3 has 16 amino acids. This chain's CDR3 is CASNNRGGTGYNEQFF. Here the CDR3 DNA reads TGTGCCAGCAACAACCGGGGCGGGACAGGGTACAATGAGCAGTTCTTC.

For this clone: One junction end does not reproduce the germline sequence, and a read error may be involved. The chain recombines TRBV10-2 with TRBJ1-1, with TRBD1 matching 7 bases. This CDR3 has 14 residues. Germline V gene data show CDR1 as WSHSY and CDR2 as SAAADI. The CDR3 here is CACRTGPQGTEAFF. The CDR3 nucleotides read TGCGCCTGCAGGACAGGCCCTCAGGGGACTGAAGCTTTCTTT.

This sequence joins TRBV7-9 and TRBJ2-7, with a possible D match to TRBD1 (5 bases). The CDR3 extends over 14 amino acids. V lost 5 bases and J lost 2, with 13 bases in between. CDR1 SEHNR and CDR2 FQNEAQ come from the germline V gene (reference sequence). The CDR3: CASSQPDSPYEQYF. The CDR3 nucleotides are TGTGCCAGCAGCCAACCTGACAGCCCCTACGAGCAGTACTTC.

The chain uses TRBV19 and TRBJ1-5; 7 bases agree with TRBD1. Germline-derived CDR1 and CDR2 are LNHDA and SQIVND (reference sequence). Losses at the gene ends were 4 bases for V and 3 bases for J; bases not matched to a gene: 3. The CDR3 is made up of 14 amino acids. CDR3: CASSTTGNNQPQHF. The CDR3 DNA reads TGTGCCAGTAGTACGACAGGGAACAATCAGCCCCAGCATTTT.

J is TRBJ1-2 and V is TRBV5-4; 7 nucleotides align to TRBD1. J lost 4 bases, V lost 5 bases, and 8 bases had no gene match. Germline values: CDR1 SGHNT, CDR2 YYREEE (reference sequence). This CDR3 has 14 amino acids. The DNA for the CDR3 is TGTGCCAGCAGTTTTGGGACAGCGGGCTATGGCTACACCTTC. Protein sequence: CASSFGTAGYGYTF.

Only one count was recorded for this clone. The V gene is TRBV30, the J gene TRBJ1-3, with a tentative D call TRBD1 (6 bases). V was trimmed by 4 bases and J by 4 bases, leaving 14 bases between them. The CDR3 loop spans 14 amino acids. Germline CDR1 is GTSNPN and CDR2 is SVGIG (reference sequence). The DNA for the CDR3 is TGTGCCTGGATCCCAGGGGAAGGAGGAAACACCATATATTTT. The encoded protein is CAWIPGEGGNTIYF. The variable domain in full, with the rest retrieved from reference TRBV30 and TRBJ1-3, is SQTIHQWPATLVQPVGSPLSLECTVEGTSNPNLYWYRQAAGRGLQLLFYSVGIGQISSEVPQNLSASRPQDRQFILSSKKLLLSDSGFYLCAWIPGEGGNTIYFGEGSWLTVV.

The V and J genes are TRBV19 and TRBJ1-1; 8 bases are a match to TRBD1. CDR3 length: 13 residues. Germline V gene data show CDR1 as LNHDA and CDR2 as SQIVND (reference sequence). The trim removed 4 bases at V and 5 bases at J, leaving 3 bases unmatched. The CDR3 loop is CASSSQGATEAFF. In DNA, the CDR3 is TGTGCCAGTAGTAGTCAGGGGGCAACTGAAGCTTTCTTT.

The chain carries TRBV2 and TRBJ1-6; D is undetermined. The CDR3 spans 13 residues. V shed 8 bases and J shed 0 bases, with 5 bases lying between them. Germline CDR1 and CDR2: SNHLY and FYNNEI. The CDR3 is CASGSSYNSPLHF. DNA for the CDR3: TGTGCCAGCGGCAGCTCCTATAATTCACCCCTCCACTTT.

V is TRBV5-5 and J is TRBJ1-6; 9 nucleotides agree with TRBD1. The CDR3 is made up of 15 amino acids. The junction had 7 bases not matched to a gene; V was cut back by 4 bases and J by 8 bases. CDR1 and CDR2 from the germline V gene are SGHKS and YYEKEE (reference sequence). The CDR3 DNA sequence: TGTGCCAGCAGCCCGGGACAGGGTGGCGATTCACCCCTCCACTTT. This translates into CASSPGQGGDSPLHF.

The rearrangement uses TRBV4-3 and TRBJ1-1, with D possibly being TRBD1 (5 bases). The V end lost 1 base, the J end lost 5 bases, and 8 bases lay between the germline ends. Germline CDR1 LGHNA, CDR2 YSLEER. The CDR3 has 13 residues. CDR3 loop: CASSQVRGTEAFF. The CDR3 region has the DNA TGCGCCAGCAGCCAAGTTCGGGGGACTGAAGCTTTCTTT.

The chain links TRBV19 to TRBJ1-2; D ambiguous. This CDR3 contains 14 residues. Germline V gives CDR1 LNHDA, CDR2 SQIVND (reference sequence). V dropped 3 bases and J dropped 7 bases, with 15 bases sitting between them. The DNA of the CDR3 is TGTGCCAGTAGTATTCGCCGAAAGCTAGGTGGCTACACCTTC. This gives the protein CASSIRRKLGGYTF.

This rearrangement joins TRBV7-9 to TRBJ2-5; 11 positions match TRBD2. Germline assignment: CDR1 SEHNR and CDR2 FQNEAQ (reference sequence). The V segment lost 1 base and the J segment 4 bases; nucleotides outside the gene matches: 2. The CDR3 extends over 15 amino acids. CDR3 amino acids: CASSLVLAGAETQYF. The CDR3 coding sequence is TGTGCCAGCAGCTTAGTACTAGCGGGAGCAGAGACCCAGTACTTC. Full variable domain (remainder filled in from reference TRBV7-9 and TRBJ2-5): DTGVSQNPRHKITKRGQNVTFRCDPISEHNRLYWYRQTLGQGPEFLTYFQNEAQLEKSRLLSDRFSAERPKGSFSTLEIQRTEQGDSAMYLCASSLVLAGAETQYFGPGTRLLVL.